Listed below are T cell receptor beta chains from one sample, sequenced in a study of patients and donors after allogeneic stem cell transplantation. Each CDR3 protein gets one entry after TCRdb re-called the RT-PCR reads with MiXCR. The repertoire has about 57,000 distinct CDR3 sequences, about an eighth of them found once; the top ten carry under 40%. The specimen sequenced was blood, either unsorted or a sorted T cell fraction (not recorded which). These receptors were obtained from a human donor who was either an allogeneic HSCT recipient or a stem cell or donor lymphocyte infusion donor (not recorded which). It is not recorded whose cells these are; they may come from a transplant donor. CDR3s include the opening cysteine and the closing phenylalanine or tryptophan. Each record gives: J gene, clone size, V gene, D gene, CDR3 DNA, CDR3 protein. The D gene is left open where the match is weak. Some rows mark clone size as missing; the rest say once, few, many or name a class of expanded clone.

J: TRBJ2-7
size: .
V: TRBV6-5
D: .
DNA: TGTGCCAGCAGCCACCCTCCCAACCGAACGGAGTACTTC
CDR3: CASSHPPNRTEYF

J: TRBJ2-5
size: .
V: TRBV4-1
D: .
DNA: TGCGCCAGCAGCCAAGATCGACAGCCCCAGTACTTC
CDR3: CASSQDRQPQYF

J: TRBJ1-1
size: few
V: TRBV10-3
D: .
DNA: TGTGCCATCAGTGAATACGAGACAGAAGCTTTCTTT
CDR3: CAISEYETEAFF

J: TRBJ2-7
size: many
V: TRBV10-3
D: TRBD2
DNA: TGTGCCATCAGGGGGACTAGCGGGACTTCTTACGAGCAGTACTTC
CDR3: CAIRGTSGTSYEQYF

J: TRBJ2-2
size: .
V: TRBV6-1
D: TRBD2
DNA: TGTGCCAGCAGTGAAGCGTCGGTAGCGGGGGCCCACACCGGGGAGCTGTTTTTT
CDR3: CASSEASVAGAHTGELFF

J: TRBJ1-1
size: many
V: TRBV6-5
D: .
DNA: TGTGCCAGCAGTTACGGGGAGAACACTGAAGCTTTCTTT
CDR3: CASSYGENTEAFF

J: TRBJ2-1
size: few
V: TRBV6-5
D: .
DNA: TGTGCCAGCAGTTATGGGCCGTACAATGAGCAGTTCTTC
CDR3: CASSYGPYNEQFF

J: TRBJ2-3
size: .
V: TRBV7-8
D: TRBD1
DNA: TGTGCCAGCACCTGGCTGACAGGGGGCACAGATACGCAGTATTTT
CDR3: CASTWLTGGTDTQYF

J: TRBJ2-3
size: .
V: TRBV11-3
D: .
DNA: TGTGCCAGCAGCCCCTGGGCCGACTCGCCAAATATTGATACGCAGTATTTT
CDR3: CASSPWADSPNIDTQYF

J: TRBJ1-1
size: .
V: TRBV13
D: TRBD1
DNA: TGTGCCAGCAGCCTGACTGGGGGACAGCCTCGTGAAGCTTTCTTT
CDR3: CASSLTGGQPREAFF

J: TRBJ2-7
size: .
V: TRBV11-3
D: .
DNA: TGTGCCAGCAGCTTTACACGGATCGAGCAGTACTTC
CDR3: CASSFTRIEQYF

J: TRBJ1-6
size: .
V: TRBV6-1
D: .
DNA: TGTGCCAGCAGTGAACGGCCGCGGGAGAATTCACCCCTCCACTTT
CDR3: CASSERPRENSPLHF

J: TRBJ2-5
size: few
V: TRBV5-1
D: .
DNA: TGCGCCAGCAGCTTGGATAGCGTCCGGGGGTTTGTAGAGACCCAGTACTTC
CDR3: CASSLDSVRGFVETQYF

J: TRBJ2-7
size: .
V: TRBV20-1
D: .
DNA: TGCAGTGCTAGAGTTACGGGGGCGGACCCCTACGAGCAGTACTTC
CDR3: CSARVTGADPYEQYF

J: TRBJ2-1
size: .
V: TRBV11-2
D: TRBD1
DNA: TGTGCCAGCAGCCTAGGACAGGTTGAGCAGTTCTTC
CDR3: CASSLGQVEQFF

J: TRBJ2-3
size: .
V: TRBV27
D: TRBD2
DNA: TGTGCCAGCAGTCCAGCAGCGGGAGTGGGCACAGATACGCAGTATTTT
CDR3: CASSPAAGVGTDTQYF

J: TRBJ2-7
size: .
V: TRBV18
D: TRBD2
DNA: TGTGCCAGCTCACCAACTAGCGGGAACTTCTACGAGCAGTACTTC
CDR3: CASSPTSGNFYEQYF

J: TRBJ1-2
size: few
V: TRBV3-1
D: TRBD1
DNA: TGTGCCAGCAGCCAAGAAAACTCCGGGACAGGGGGCTACACCTTC
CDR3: CASSQENSGTGGYTF